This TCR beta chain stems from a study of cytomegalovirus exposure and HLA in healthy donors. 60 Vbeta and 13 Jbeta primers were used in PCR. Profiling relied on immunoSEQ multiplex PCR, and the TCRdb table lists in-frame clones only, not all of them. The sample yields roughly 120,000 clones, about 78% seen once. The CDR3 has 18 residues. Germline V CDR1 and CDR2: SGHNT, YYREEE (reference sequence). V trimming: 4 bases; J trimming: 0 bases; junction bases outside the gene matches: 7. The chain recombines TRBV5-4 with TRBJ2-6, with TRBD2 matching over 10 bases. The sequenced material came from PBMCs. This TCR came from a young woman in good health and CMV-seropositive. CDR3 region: CASSPISGGPSGANVLTF. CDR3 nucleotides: TGTGCCAGCAGCCCAATTAGCGGGGGGCCCTCTGGGGCCAACGTCCTGACTTTC.